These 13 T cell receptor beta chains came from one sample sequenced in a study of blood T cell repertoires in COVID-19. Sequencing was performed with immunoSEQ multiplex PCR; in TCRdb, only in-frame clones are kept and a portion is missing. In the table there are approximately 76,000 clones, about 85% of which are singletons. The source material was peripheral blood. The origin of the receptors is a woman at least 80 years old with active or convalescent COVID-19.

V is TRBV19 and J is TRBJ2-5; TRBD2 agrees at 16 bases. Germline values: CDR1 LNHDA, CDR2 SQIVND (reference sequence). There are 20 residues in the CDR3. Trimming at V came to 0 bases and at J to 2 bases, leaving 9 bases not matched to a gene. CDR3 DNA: TGTGCCAGTAGTATAGATTTGGGACTAGCGGGGGGGCAGAGGCAAGAGACCCAGTACTTC. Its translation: CASSIDLGLAGGQRQETQYF.

The CDR3 is CAWSVRSYRGRSKVAYEQYF. In nucleotides, the CDR3 is TGTGCCTGGAGTGTTAGGTCATACAGGGGAAGAAGTAAAGTTGCCTACGAGCAGTACTTC. V gene TRBV30 combines with J gene TRBJ2-7; 7 bases match TRBD1. Looked up from germline, CDR1 is GTSNPN and CDR2 is SVGIG (reference sequence). The CDR3 contains 20 residues. V was pared by 0 bases and J by 2 bases, with 22 bases of the junction left unmatched.

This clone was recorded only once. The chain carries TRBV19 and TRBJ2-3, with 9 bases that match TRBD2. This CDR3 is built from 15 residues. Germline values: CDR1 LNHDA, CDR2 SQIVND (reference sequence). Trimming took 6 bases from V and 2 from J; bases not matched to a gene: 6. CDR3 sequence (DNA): TGTGCCAGTAGCCACATAGCGGGGGACACAGATACGCAGTATTTT. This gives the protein CASSHIAGDTDTQYF. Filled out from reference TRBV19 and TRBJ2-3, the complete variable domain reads DGGITQSPKYLFRKEGQNVTLSCEQNLNHDAMYWYRQDPGQGLRLIYYSQIVNDFQKGDIAEGYSVSREKKESFPLTVTSAQKNPTAFYLCASSHIAGDTDTQYFGPGTRLTVL.

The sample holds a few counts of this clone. The CDR3 region has the DNA TGTGCCAGCAGTTTCCCGGGGTCGCGGGTTGAAAAACTGTTTTTT. Protein sequence: CASSFPGSRVEKLFF. The chain employs TRBV25-1 and TRBJ1-4; no reliable D call. The CDR3 totals 15 residues. Trimming shortened V by 5 bases and J by 7 bases, and 17 bases separated the two germline ends. CDR1 is MGHDK and CDR2 is SYGVNS in the germline V gene.

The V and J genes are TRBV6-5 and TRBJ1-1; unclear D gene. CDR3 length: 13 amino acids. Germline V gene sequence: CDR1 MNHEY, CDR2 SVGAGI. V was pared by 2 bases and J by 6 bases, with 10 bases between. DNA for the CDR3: TGTGCCAGCAGTTACAATATGCGCGCTGAAGCTTTCTTT. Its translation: CASSYNMRAEAFF.

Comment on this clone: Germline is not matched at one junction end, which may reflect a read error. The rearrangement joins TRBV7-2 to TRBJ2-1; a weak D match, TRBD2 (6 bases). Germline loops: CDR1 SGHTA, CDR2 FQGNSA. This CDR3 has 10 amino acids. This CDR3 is CASSLVRLVF. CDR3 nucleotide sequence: TGTGCCAGCAGCTTGGTTAGACTAGTCTTC.

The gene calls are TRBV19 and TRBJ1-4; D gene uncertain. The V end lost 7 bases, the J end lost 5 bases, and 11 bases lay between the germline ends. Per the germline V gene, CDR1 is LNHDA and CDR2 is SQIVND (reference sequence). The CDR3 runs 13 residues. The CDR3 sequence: CASMQNENEKLFF. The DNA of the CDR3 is TGTGCCAGTATGCAAAACGAGAATGAAAAACTGTTTTTT.

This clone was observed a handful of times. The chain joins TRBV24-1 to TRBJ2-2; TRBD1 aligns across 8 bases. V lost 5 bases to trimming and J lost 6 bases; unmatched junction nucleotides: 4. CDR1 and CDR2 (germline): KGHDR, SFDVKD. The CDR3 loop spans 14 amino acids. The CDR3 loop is CATSGTGTPGELFF. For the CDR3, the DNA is TGTGCCACCAGTGGGACAGGGACCCCCGGGGAGCTGTTTTTT.

Written as DNA, the CDR3 is TGTGCCAGTAGTCAAGTCGGACAGGCAGATCAGCCCCAGCATTTT. The encoded protein is CASSQVGQADQPQHF. The chain recombines TRBV19 with TRBJ1-5; 7 bases match TRBD1. The germline V gene has CDR1 LNHDA and CDR2 SQIVND (reference sequence). Trimming took 5 bases from V and 5 from J; bases not matched to a gene: 9. The length of the CDR3 is 15 residues.

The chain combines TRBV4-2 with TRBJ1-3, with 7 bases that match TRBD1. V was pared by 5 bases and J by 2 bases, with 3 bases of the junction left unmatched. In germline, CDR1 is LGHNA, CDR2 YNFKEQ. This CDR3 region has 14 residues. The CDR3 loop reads CASSSGTAGNTIYF. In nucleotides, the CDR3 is TGTGCCAGCAGCTCCGGGACAGCTGGAAACACCATATATTTT.

The CDR3 DNA is TGTGCCAGCAGCTTAAATTGGGGGGGCAGCACTGAAGCTTTCTTT. The encoded protein is CASSLNWGGSTEAFF. J is TRBJ1-1 and V is TRBV11-2, with TRBD1 as a possible D gene (6 bases). Germline lookup yields CDR1 SGHAT and CDR2 FQNNGV. V lost 2 bases and J lost 4, with 14 bases in between. CDR3 length: 15 amino acids.

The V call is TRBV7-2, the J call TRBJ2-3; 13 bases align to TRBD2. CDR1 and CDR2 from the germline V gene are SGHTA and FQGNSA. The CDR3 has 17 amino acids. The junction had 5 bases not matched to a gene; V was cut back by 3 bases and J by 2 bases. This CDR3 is CASSFWTSGGFTDTQYF. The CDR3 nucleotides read TGTGCCAGCAGCTTCTGGACTAGCGGGGGATTCACAGATACGCAGTATTTT.

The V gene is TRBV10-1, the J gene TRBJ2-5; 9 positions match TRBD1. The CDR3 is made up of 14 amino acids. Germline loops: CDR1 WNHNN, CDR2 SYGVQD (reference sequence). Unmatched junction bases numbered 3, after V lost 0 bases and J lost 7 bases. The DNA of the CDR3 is TGCGCCAGCAGTGAGTCGAGACAGGGGGGGACCCAGTACTTC. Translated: CASSESRQGGTQYF.